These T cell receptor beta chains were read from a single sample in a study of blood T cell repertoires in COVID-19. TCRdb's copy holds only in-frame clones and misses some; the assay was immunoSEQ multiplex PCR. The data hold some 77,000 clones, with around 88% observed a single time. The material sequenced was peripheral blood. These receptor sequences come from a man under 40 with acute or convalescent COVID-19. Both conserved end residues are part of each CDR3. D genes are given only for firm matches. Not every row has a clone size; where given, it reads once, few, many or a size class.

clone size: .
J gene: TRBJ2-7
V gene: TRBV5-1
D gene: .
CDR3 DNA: TGCGCCAGCAGCCCAGGCCCTTCATCCTACGAGCAGTACTTC
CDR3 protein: CASSPGPSSYEQYF

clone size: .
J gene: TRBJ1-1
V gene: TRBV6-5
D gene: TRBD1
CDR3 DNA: TGTGCCAGCAGTTACTCCACAGGGGTTACTGAAGCTTTCTTT
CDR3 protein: CASSYSTGVTEAFF

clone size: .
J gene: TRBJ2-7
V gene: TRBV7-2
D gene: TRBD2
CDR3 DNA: TGTGCCAGCAGCCCAATAGCGGGAGGGCCTTATAGGTCCTACGAGCAGTACTTC
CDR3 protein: CASSPIAGGPYRSYEQYF

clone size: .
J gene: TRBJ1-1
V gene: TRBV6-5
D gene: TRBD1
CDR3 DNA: TGTGCCAGCAGTACCCTAGGGACAGGGGGCACTGAAGCTTTCTTT
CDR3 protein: CASSTLGTGGTEAFF

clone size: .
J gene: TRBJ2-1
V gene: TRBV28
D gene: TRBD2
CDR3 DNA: TGTGCCAGCAGTATCCTAGCTAGCGGGAGTAGCAATGAGCAGTTCTTC
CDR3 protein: CASSILASGSSNEQFF

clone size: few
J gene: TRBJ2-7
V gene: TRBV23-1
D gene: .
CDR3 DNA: TGCGCCAGCGGTAGGACTCCAGAGCCAAAGTACTTC
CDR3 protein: CASGRTPEPKYF

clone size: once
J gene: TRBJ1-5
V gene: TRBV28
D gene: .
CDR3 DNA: TGTGCCAGCAGACTAGGGGGTGGTTGGCAGCCCCAGCATTTT
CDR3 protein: CASRLGGGWQPQHF

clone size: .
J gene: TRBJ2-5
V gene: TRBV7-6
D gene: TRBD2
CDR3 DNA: TGTGCCAGCAGCTTATTCAGCGGGGCCCAAGAGACCCAGTACTTC
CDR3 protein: CASSLFSGAQETQYF

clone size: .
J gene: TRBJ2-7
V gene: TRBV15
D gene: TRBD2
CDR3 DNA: TGTGCCACCAGCAGAGATCTAGGTAGCGGGATTTACTACGAGCAGTACTTC
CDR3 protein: CATSRDLGSGIYYEQYF

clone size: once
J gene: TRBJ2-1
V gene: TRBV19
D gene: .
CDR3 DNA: TGTGCCAGTAGTATACCGTCCAGGGGAGTTGGTGGGAATGAGCAGTTCTTC
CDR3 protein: CASSIPSRGVGGNEQFF

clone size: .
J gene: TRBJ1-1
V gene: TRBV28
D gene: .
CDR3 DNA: TGTGCCAGCAGTTTCCCGGGACAGAACACTGAAGCTTTCTTT
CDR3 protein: CASSFPGQNTEAFF

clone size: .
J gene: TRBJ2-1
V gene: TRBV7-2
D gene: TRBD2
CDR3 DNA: TGTGCCAGCAGCTTAGCGGGGCGGGAGGGCAGTGAGCAGTTCTTC
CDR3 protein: CASSLAGREGSEQFF

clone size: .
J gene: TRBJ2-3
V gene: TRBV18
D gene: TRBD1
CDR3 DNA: TGTGCCAGCTCTCGACAGGGGGGGTCCATGGATACGCAGTATTTT
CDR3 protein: CASSRQGGSMDTQYF

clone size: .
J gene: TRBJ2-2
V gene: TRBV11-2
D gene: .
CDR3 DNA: TGTGCCAGCAGCCCTACTAGCTGGGCCGGGGAGCTGTTTTTT
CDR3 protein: CASSPTSWAGELFF

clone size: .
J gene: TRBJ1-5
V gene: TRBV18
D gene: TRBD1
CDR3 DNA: TGTGCCAGCTCACCAGGGACAGGAGTAAATCAGCCCCAGCATTTT
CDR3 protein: CASSPGTGVNQPQHF

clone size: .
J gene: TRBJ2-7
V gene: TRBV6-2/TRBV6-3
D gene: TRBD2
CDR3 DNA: TGTGCCAGCAGTTACTACCATCATATAGCGGGAATGTACGAGCAGTACTTC
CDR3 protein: CASSYYHHIAGMYEQYF

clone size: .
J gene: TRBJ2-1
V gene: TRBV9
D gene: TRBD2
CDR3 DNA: TGTGCCAGCAGCGTAGAGAGCGGGAGGGTGTTAGAGCAGTTCTTC
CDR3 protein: CASSVESGRVLEQFF

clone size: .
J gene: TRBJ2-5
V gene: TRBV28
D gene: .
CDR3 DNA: TGTGCCAGCAGCGCTGACTACGAACAAGAGACCCAGTACTTC
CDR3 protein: CASSADYEQETQYF

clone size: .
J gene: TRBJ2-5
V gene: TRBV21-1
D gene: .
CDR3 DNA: TGTGCCAGCAGCACTTGGACTAGCGGGAGCAAGGAGACCCAGTACTTC
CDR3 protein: CASSTWTSGSKETQYF

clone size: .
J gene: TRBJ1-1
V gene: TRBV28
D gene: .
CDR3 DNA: TGTGCCAGCAGTTTGGGAGGGTGGGCTGAAGCTTTCTTT
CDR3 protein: CASSLGGWAEAFF

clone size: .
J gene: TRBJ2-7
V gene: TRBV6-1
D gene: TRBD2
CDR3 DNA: TGTGCCAGCAGTGGGCTAGCGGGAAAAGGAACCTACGAGCAGTACTTC
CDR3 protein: CASSGLAGKGTYEQYF

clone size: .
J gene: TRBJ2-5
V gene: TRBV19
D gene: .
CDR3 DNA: TGTGCCAGTAGTAAGGACAGCGCCGGGGAGACCCAGTACTTC
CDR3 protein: CASSKDSAGETQYF

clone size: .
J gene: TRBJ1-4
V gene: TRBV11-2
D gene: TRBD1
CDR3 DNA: TGTGCCAGCAGCAAGATACCGGGACAGGTTGAAAAACTGTTTTTT
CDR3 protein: CASSKIPGQVEKLFF

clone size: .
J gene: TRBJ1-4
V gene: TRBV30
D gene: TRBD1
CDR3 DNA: TGTGCCTGGCGGGGGACAGCGATAAATGAAAAACTGTTTTTT
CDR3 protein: CAWRGTAINEKLFF

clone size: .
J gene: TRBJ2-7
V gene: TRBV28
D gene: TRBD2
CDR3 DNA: TGTGCCAGCTCTATAGGACTAGCTCACGCGGAGCAGTACTTC
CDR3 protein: CASSIGLAHAEQYF

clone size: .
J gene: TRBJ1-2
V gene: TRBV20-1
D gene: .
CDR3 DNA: TGCAGTGCTAGTGGGGGAGGGGTGGGCTACACCTTC
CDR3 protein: CSASGGGVGYTF

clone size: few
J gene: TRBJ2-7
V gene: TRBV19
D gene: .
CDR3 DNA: TGTGCCAGTAGTTCCAGGGATGGGTACGAGCAGTACTTC
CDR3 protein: CASSSRDGYEQYF

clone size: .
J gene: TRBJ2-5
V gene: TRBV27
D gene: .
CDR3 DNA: TGTGCCAGCACGAGGAGCGCCTCCCAAGAGACCCAGTACTTC
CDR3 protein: CASTRSASQETQYF

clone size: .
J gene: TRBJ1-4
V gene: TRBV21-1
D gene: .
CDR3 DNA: TGTGCCAGCAGCAAAGTAAGGACAGGGAATGAAAAACTGTTTTTT
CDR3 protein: CASSKVRTGNEKLFF

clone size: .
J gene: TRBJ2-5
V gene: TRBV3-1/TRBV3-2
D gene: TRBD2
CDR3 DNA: TGTGCCAGCAGCCACCTTGGGCGAGCGGGAGGGCCGGAGACCCAGTACTTC
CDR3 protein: CASSHLGRAGGPETQYF

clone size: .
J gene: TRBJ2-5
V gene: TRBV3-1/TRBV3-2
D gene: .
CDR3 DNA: TGTGCCAGCAGCCAAGATCGCAGCGGACAAGAGACCCAGTACTTC
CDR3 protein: CASSQDRSGQETQYF

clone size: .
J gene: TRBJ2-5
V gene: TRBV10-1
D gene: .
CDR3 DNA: TGCGCCACCTCGTCTTCCCACCAAGAGACCCAGTACTTC
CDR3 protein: CATSSSHQETQYF

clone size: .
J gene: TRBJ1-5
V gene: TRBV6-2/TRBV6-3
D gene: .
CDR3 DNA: TGTGCCAGCAGTTACTCCAGCGGGAGTCAGCCCCAGCATTTT
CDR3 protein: CASSYSSGSQPQHF

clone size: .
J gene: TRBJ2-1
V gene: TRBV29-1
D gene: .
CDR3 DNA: TGCAGCGTTGAATTCCGGGACAATGAGCAGTTCTTC
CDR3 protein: CSVEFRDNEQFF

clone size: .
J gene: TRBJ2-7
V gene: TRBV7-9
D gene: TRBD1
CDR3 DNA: TGTGCCAGCAGCTTACCAGGACAGGGTTCGGAGCAGTACTTC
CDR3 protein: CASSLPGQGSEQYF

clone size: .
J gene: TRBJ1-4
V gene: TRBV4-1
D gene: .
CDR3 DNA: TGCGCCAGCAGCCAAGTCCGATTACAGGACAATGAAAAACTGTTTTTT
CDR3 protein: CASSQVRLQDNEKLFF

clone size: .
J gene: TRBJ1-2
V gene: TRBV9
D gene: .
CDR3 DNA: TGTGCCAGCAGCCCGAGCGGGTTGGGTGGCTACACCTTC
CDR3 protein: CASSPSGLGGYTF

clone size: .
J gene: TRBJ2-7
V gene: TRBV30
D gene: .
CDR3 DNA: TGTGCCTGGAGTGTGGGCCATAGCTCCTACGAGCAGTACTTC
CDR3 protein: CAWSVGHSSYEQYF

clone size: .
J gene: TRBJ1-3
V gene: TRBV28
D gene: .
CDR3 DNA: TGTGCCAGCAGCTATGACATCTCTGGAAACACCATATATTTT
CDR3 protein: CASSYDISGNTIYF

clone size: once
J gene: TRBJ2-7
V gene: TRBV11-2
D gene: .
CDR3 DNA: TGTGCCAGCAGCTTAGGGGCAGGGGAGTCCTCCGAGCAGTACTTC
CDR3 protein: CASSLGAGESSEQYF

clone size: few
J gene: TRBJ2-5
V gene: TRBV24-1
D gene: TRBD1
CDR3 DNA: TGTGCCACCAGTGACCCTAAAACAGGGGGCTTAAGGGAGACCCAGTACTTC
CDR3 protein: CATSDPKTGGLRETQYF

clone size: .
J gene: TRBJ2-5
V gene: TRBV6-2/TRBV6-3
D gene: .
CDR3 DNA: TGTGCCAGCAGCCCTAGGGGGGAGACCCAGTACTTC
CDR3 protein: CASSPRGETQYF

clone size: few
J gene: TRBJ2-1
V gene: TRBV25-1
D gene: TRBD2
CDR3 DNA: TGTGCCAGCAGTGATAGGATAGGACTAGCGGGAGTCAATGAGCAGTTCTTC
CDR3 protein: CASSDRIGLAGVNEQFF

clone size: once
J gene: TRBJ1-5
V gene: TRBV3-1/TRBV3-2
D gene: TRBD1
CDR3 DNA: TGTGCCAGCAGCCAAGGTGCCAGGGGGTATCAGCCCCAGCATTTT
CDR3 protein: CASSQGARGYQPQHF

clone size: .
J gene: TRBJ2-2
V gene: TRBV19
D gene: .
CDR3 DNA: TGTGCCAGTAGTATCGGCCTAGCGAAGAACACCGGGGAGCTGTTTTTT
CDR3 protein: CASSIGLAKNTGELFF

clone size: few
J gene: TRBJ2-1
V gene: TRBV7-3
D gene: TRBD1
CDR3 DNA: TGTGCCAGCAGCGGACAGGGCAATGAGCAGTTCTTC
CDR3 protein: CASSGQGNEQFF

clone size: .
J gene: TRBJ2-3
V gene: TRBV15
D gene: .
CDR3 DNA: TGTGCCACCAGCAGAGGGGTAAACGGGAGAAGCACAGATACGCAGTATTTT
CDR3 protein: CATSRGVNGRSTDTQYF

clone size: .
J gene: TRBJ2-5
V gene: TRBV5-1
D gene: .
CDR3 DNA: TGCGCCAGCAGCTTGGCCCAGGGAGGGACCCAGTACTTC
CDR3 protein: CASSLAQGGTQYF

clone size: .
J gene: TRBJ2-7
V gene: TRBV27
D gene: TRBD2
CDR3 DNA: TGTGCCAGCGGTCCGACCGGACTAGCGGGAGTGGAGGAGCAGTACTTC
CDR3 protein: CASGPTGLAGVEEQYF

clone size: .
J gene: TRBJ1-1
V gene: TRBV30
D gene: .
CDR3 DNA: TGTGCCTGGGCAGGACAACCGAACACTGAAGCTTTCTTT
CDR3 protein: CAWAGQPNTEAFF

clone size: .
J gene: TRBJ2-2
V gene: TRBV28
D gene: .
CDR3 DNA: TGTGCCAGCAGTTTAGATTATCGGTCCGGGGAGCTGTTTTTT
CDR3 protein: CASSLDYRSGELFF

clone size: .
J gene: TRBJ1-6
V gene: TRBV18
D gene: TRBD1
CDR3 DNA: TGTGCCAGCTCAGCGACAGGGGTGGATTCACCCCTCCACTTT
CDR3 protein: CASSATGVDSPLHF

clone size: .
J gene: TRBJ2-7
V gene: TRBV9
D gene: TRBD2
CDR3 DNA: TGTGCCAGCAGCGTAGGTGGGCCGGCGGGAGTGTACGAGCAGTACTTC
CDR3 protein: CASSVGGPAGVYEQYF

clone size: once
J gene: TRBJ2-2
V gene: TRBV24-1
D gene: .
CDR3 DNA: TGTGCCACCAGTGAGGACAGCACCGGGGAGCTGTTTTTT
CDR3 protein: CATSEDSTGELFF

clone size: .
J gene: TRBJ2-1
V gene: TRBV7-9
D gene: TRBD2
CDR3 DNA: TGTGCCAGCAGCTCCCTGGGAGGCGGGAGGGAATACAGTGAGCAGTTCTTC
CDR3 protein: CASSSLGGGREYSEQFF

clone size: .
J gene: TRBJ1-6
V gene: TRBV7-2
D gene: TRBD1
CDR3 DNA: TGTGCCAGCAGCTTACTCGGCAGGGGGAATTCACCCCTCCACTTT
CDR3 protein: CASSLLGRGNSPLHF

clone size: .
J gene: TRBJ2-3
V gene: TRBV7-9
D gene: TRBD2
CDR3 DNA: TGTGCCAGCAGCCGGTCTAGCGGAGACACAGATACGCAGTATTTT
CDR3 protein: CASSRSSGDTDTQYF